These 14 T cell receptor beta chains originate from one sample sequenced in a study of shared clonotypes between healthy human individuals. Using immunoSEQ multiplex PCR, the repertoire was profiled, and TCRdb retains in-frame clones only, with some absent. The sample consists of about 750,000 clones, about 91% of them appearing once. CD45RO-negative cells were positively selected for CCR7, leaving out terminally differentiated effector memory CD45RA+ cells. Sequenced material: naive CD8+ T cells sorted from blood. All receptors come from a man between 25 and 39 years old in good health.

This clone was observed once. This sequence joins TRBV19 and TRBJ2-5, with TRBD1 as a possible D gene (5 bases). V gave up 5 bases and J gave up 1 base, with 20 bases separating them. Germline loops: CDR1 LNHDA, CDR2 SQIVND (reference sequence). CDR3 size: 17 residues. The chain's CDR3 is CASSVGAGYRSQETQYF. CDR3 bases: TGTGCCAGTAGTGTAGGGGCCGGATACCGAAGCCAAGAGACCCAGTACTTC.

The chain uses TRBV12-2 and TRBJ2-3; the table's D call, TRBD2, has no DNA check behind it. TRBV12-2 is a documented pseudogene. The CDR3 has 18 residues. CDR3 nucleotide sequence: TGTGCAAGTCGCTCGGCGAAGAGGGTATGTCGGAGCACAGATACGCAGTATTTT. Protein product: CASRSAKRVCRSTDTQYF.

J is TRBJ2-2 and V is TRBV27, with D perhaps TRBD1 (6 bases). The CDR3 is 16 residues long. The V end lost 7 bases, the J end lost 0 bases, and 15 bases lay between the germline ends. The germline gives CDR1 MNHEY, CDR2 SMNVEV (reference sequence). The CDR3 DNA sequence: TGTGCCAGCACCTTCTCCCCAGGGGCGAACACCGGGGAGCTGTTTTTT. Translating it yields CASTFSPGANTGELFF.

The chain joins TRBV5-6 to TRBJ2-1; D possibly corresponds to TRBD1 (7 bases). The CDR3 has 18 residues. Per the germline V gene, CDR1 is SGHDT and CDR2 is YYEEEE. Trimming removed 4 bases at V and 4 bases at J, with 24 bases between. The CDR3 region has the DNA TGTGCCAGCAGCCCTGAAGGAGGGGGCATTACGCGGTACAATGAGCAGTTCTTC. Its translation: CASSPEGGGITRYNEQFF.

This chain connects TRBV30 to TRBJ2-7; D unresolved. The CDR3 loop spans 18 amino acids. Germline V gene data show CDR1 as GTSNPN and CDR2 as SVGIG (reference sequence). V shed 0 bases and J shed 0 bases, with 21 bases lying between them. The DNA for the CDR3 is TGTGCCTGGAGTGTACTTGGTGGTCGGAGCCCCTCCTCCTACGAGCAGTACTTC. Protein product: CAWSVLGGRSPSSYEQYF.

V and J are TRBV28 and TRBJ2-3; D is unclear. The CDR3 runs 12 residues. Between the trimmed V and J ends, which lost 0 bases and 6 bases, there was a span of 4 bases. Germline CDR1 and CDR2: MDHEN and SYDVKM. The CDR3 loop reads CASSLWLDTQYF. Here the CDR3 DNA reads TGTGCCAGCAGTTTATGGCTGGATACGCAGTATTTT.

The V call is TRBV27, the J call TRBJ2-1; 8 bases line up with TRBD2. Germline trimming cut 5 bases from V and 6 bases from J; bases unmatched to any gene: 12. The CDR3 spans 16 residues. The germline CDR1 and CDR2 sequences are MNHEY and SMNVEV (reference sequence). CDR3 residues: CASSPRRGLVLNEQFF. Here the CDR3 DNA reads TGTGCCAGCAGTCCGCGACGGGGACTAGTACTCAATGAGCAGTTCTTC.

The chain uses TRBV27 and TRBJ1-4; the match to TRBD1 covers 7 bases. There are 20 residues in the CDR3. Germline lookup yields CDR1 MNHEY and CDR2 SMNVEV (reference sequence). After removal of 6 bases from V and 2 bases from J, the junction contained 21 bases not matched to a gene. CDR3 amino acids: CASRGGTQGRGRYTNEKLFF. The DNA for the CDR3 is TGTGCCAGCAGAGGGGGAACACAAGGGAGGGGGCGGTATACTAATGAAAAACTGTTTTTT. The entire variable domain, with the rest obtained from reference TRBV27 and TRBJ1-4, is as follows: EAQVTQNPRYLITVTGKKLTVTCSQNMNHEYMSWYRQDPGLGLRQIYYSMNVEVTDKGDVPEGYKVSRKEKRNFPLILESPSPNQTSLYFCASRGGTQGRGRYTNEKLFFGSGTQLSVL.

J is TRBJ2-5 and V is TRBV11-2; no firm D call. Trimming removed 1 base from V and 9 bases from J, with 6 bases in between. This CDR3 has 11 residues. Per germline, CDR1 SGHAT and CDR2 FQNNGV. CDR3 protein: CASSLGPAQYF. CDR3 nucleotides: TGTGCCAGCAGCTTAGGCCCCGCCCAGTACTTC.

The sample holds one count of this clone. V gene TRBV5-1 combines with J gene TRBJ2-1, with 8 bases aligning to TRBD1. The V segment lost 3 bases and the J segment 7 bases; nucleotides outside the gene matches: 6. The CDR3 sequence is 14 residues long. CDR1 and CDR2 (germline): SGHRS, YFSETQ. CDR3 protein: CASSSWTGTNEQFF. Here the CDR3 DNA reads TGCGCCAGCAGCTCGTGGACAGGGACAAATGAGCAGTTCTTC.

The chain couples TRBV7-9 to TRBJ2-3; 9 nucleotides agree with TRBD1. The CDR3 runs 16 residues. Germline CDR1 reads SEHNR; CDR2 reads FQNEAQ (reference sequence). Trimming took 5 bases from V and 0 from J; bases not matched to a gene: 6. CDR3 residues: CASSITGGGSTDTQYF. The CDR3 bases are TGTGCCAGCAGCATAACAGGGGGCGGGAGCACAGATACGCAGTATTTT.

This chain links TRBV13 with TRBJ2-3; 11 positions agree with TRBD2. After removal of 5 bases from V and 6 bases from J, the junction contained 7 bases not matched to a gene. Germline CDR1 PRHDT, CDR2 FYEKMQ (reference sequence). This CDR3 spans 15 amino acids. The CDR3, as DNA: TGTGCCAGCAGCCCCCTAGCGGGAGGACCGGATACGCAGTATTTT. Translating gives CASSPLAGGPDTQYF. Combining the CDR3 with reference TRBV13 and TRBJ2-3 gives the whole variable domain AAGVIQSPRHLIKEKRETATLKCYPIPRHDTVYWYQQGPGQDPQFLISFYEKMQSDKGSIPDRFSAQQFSDYHSELNMSSLELGDSALYFCASSPLAGGPDTQYFGPGTRLTVL.

This rearrangement joins TRBV30 to TRBJ2-7; 11 bases map to TRBD1. The CDR3 totals 15 residues. Germline CDR1 GTSNPN, CDR2 SVGIG (reference sequence). J was trimmed by 0 bases and V by 1 base; bases with no gene match: 2. In DNA, the CDR3 is TGTGCCTGGAGTGCCGGACAGGGGGCCTCCTACGAGCAGTACTTC. This translates into CAWSAGQGASYEQYF.

V is TRBV7-9 and J is TRBJ2-1; TRBD2 matches 8 bases. This CDR3 contains 13 residues. The V gene end was trimmed by 8 bases and the J gene end by 6 bases; junction bases not matched to a gene: 6. Per germline, CDR1 SEHNR and CDR2 FQNEAQ (reference sequence). CDR3 in DNA: TGTGCCAGCGCAAGCGGGAGTGGCAATGAGCAGTTCTTC. It codes for CASASGSGNEQFF.